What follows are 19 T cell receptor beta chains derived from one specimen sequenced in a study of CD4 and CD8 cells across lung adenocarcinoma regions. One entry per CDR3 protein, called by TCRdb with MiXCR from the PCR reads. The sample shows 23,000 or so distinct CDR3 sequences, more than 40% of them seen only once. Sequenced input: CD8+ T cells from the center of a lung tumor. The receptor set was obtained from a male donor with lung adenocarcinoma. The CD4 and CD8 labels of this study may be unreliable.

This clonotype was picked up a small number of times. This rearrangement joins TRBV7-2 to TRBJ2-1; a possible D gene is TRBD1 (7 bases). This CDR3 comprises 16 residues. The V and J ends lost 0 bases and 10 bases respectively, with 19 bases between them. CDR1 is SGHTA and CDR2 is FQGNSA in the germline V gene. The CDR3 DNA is TGTGCCAGCAGCTTAGCGGAGGGGGCTCCCCCCTACGAGCAGTTCTTC. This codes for CASSLAEGAPPYEQFF. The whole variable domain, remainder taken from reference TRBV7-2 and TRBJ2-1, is GAGVSQSPSNKVTEKGKDVELRCDPISGHTALYWYRQSLGQGLEFLIYFQGNSAPDKSGLPSDRFSAERTGGSVSTLTIQRTQQEDSAVYLCASSLAEGAPPYEQFFGPGTRLTVL.

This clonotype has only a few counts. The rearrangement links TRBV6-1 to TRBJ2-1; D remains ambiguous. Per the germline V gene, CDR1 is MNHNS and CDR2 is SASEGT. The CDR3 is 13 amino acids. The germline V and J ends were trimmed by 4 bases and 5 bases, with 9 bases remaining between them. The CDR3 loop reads CASSGRRDNEQFF. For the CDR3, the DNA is TGTGCCAGCAGTGGGAGACGAGACAATGAGCAGTTCTTC.

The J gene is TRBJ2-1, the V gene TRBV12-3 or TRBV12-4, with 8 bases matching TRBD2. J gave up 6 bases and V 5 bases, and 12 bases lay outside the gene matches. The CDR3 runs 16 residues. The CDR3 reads CASSNPGLGRFNEQFF. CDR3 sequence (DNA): TGTGCCAGCAGTAACCCGGGACTAGGGCGATTCAATGAGCAGTTCTTC.

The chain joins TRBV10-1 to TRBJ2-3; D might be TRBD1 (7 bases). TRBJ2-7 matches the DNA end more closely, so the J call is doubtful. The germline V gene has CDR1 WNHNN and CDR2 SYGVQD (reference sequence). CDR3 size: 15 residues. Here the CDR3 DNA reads TGCGCCAGCAGTGAGCAGGGGGGTACTGGCGATGAGCAGTACTTC. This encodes CASSEQGGTGDEQYF.

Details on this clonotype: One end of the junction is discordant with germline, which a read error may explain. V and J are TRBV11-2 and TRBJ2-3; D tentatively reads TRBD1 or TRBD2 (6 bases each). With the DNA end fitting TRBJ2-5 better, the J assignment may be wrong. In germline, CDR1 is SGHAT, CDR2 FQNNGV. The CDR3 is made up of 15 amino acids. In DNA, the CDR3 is TGTGCCGCCGGGTTCCGAGCCGGGGGCCAAGATACCCAGTACTTC. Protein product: CAAGFRAGGQDTQYF.

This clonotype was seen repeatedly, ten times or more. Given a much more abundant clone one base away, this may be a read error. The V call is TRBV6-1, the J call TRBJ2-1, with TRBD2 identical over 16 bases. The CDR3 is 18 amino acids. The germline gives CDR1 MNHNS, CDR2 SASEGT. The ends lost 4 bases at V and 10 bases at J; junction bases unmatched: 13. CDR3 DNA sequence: TGTGCCAGCAGTGCCCCGGGACTAGCGGGGGGGAATCCCTACGAGCAGTTCTTC. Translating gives CASSAPGLAGGNPYEQFF.

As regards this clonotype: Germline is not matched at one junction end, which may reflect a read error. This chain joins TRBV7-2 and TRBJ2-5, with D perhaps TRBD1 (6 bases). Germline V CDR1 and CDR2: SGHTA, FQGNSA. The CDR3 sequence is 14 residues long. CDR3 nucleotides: TGTGCCCGCGGGCTAAGCTCGGGACACGAGATCCAGTCCTTC. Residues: CARGLSSGHEIQSF.

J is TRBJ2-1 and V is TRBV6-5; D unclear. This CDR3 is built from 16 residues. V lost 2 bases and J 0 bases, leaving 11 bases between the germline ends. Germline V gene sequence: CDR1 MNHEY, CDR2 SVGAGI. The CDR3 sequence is CASSYLSISSYNEQFF. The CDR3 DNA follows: TGTGCCAGCAGTTACCTCAGCATAAGCTCCTACAATGAGCAGTTCTTC.

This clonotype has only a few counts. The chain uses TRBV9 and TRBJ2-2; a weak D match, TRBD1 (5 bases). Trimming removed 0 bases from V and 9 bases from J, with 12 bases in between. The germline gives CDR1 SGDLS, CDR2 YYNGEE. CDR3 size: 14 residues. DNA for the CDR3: TGTGCCAGCAGCGTAGGACCCAGGGCGCGGGAGCTGTTTTTT. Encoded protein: CASSVGPRARELFF.

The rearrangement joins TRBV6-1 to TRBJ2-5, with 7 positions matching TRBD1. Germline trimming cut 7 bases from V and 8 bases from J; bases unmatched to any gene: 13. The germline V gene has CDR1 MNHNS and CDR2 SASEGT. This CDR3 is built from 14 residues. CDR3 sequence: CASTGTAILKTQYF. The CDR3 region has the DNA TGTGCCAGCACCGGGACAGCTATTCTCAAAACCCAGTACTTC.

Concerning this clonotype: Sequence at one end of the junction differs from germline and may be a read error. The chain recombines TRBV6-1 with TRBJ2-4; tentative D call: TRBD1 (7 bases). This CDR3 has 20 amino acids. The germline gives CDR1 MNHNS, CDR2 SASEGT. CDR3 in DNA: TGTGCCAGCAGTGGGACCCGAGGGGGCAGGGAGGCTTTTGCCAAAAACATCCAGTACTTC. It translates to CASSGTRGGREAFAKNIQYF.

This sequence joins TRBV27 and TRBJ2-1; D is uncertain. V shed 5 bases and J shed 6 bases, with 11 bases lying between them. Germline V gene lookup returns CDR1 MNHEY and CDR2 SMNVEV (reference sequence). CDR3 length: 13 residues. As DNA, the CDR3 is TGTGCCAGCAGTATCACTCGTTTCAATGAGCAGTTCTTC. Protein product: CASSITRFNEQFF.

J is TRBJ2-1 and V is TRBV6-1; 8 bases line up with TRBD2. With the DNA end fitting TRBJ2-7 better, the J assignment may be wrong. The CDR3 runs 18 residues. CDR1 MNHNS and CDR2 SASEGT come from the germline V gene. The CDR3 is CASGGGRGARPCADTQYF. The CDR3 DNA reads TGTGCCAGCGGGGGGGGGCGGGGGGCACGTCCGTGCGCCGACACGCAGTACTTC.

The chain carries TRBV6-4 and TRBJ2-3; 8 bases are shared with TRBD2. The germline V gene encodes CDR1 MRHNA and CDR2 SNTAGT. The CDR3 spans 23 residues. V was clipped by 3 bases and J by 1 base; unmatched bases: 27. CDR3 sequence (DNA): TGTGCCAGCAGTGAAGGGCGGTGGGTAAAACTAGCGGAGAGGGGAAGGGGCACAGATACGCAGTATTTT. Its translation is CASSEGRWVKLAERGRGTDTQYF.

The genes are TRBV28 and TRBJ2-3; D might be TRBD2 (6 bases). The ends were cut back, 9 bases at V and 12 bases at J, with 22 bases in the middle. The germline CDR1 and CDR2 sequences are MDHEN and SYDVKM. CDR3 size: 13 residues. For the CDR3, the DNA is TGTGCCAGGGGTCTGGGAGGCACAGACACTCAGTATTTT. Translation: CARGLGGTDTQYF.

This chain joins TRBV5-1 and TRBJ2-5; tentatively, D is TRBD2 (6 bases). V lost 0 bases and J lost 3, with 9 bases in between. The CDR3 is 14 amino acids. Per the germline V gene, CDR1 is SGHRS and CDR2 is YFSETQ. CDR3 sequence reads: CASSLEGGEETQYF. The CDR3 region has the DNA TGCGCCAGCAGCTTGGAGGGCGGGGAAGAGACCCAGTACTTC.

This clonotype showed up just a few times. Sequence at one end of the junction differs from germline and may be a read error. CDR3 loop: CASRGAGGGVQDTQYF. The CDR3 DNA is TGTGCCAGCAGGGGAGCCGGGGGCGGGGTTCAGGATACGCAGTACTTT. J is TRBJ2-3 and V is TRBV6-1; D tentatively reads TRBD1 or TRBD2 (6 bases each). Per the germline V gene, CDR1 is MNHNS and CDR2 is SASEGT. The CDR3 runs to 16 residues.

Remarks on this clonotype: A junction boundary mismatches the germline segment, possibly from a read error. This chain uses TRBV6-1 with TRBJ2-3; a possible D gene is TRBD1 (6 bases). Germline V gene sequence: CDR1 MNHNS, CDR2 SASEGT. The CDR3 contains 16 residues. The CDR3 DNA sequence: TGTGCCAGCAGGGAAGCCGGGGCAGGGGACCAAGAGACGCAGTACTTT. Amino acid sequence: CASREAGAGDQETQYF.

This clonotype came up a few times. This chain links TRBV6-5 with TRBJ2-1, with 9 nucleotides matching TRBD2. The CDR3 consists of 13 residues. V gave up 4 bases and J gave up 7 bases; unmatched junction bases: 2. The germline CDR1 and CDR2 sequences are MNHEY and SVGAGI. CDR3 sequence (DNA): TGTGCCAGCAGTTCTACTAGCGGGAATGAGCAGTTCTTC. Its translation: CASSSTSGNEQFF.